These 5 T cell receptor beta chains share one sample of origin, sequenced in a study of technical replicates of blood from four donors. Profiling relied on immunoSEQ multiplex PCR, and the TCRdb table lists in-frame clones only, not all of them. The repertoire has around 92,000 clones, about 95% of them found once; the top ten carry over 0.2%. The sequenced sample was T cells isolated from PBMCs. The receptors derive from a human donor in good health.

This clone was picked up one time. This rearrangement joins TRBV7-9 to TRBJ2-3, with 7 positions matching TRBD1. The CDR3 sequence is 14 residues long. Germline-derived CDR1 and CDR2 are SEHNR and FQNEAQ (reference sequence). The trim removed 3 bases at V and 2 bases at J, leaving 2 bases unmatched. The CDR3 nucleotides are TGTGCCAGCAGCTTGGGACAGCCCACAGATACGCAGTATTTT. Amino acid sequence: CASSLGQPTDTQYF. The full variable domain, completed using reference TRBV7-9 and TRBJ2-3, is DTGVSQNPRHKITKRGQNVTFRCDPISEHNRLYWYRQTLGQGPEFLTYFQNEAQLEKSRLLSDRFSAERPKGSFSTLEIQRTEQGDSAMYLCASSLGQPTDTQYFGPGTRLTVL.

The chain carries TRBV4-1 and TRBJ1-4; no clear D. V shed 3 bases and J shed 4 bases, with 18 bases lying between them. The CDR3 sequence is 17 residues long. CDR1 and CDR2 from the germline V gene are MGHRA and YSYEKL. CDR3 in amino acids: CASSHPRAGSINEKLFF. In DNA form, the CDR3 reads TGCGCCAGCAGCCACCCAAGGGCGGGATCCATTAATGAAAAACTGTTTTTT.

This chain uses TRBV7-9 with TRBJ2-7; a possible D gene is TRBD2 (5 bases). This CDR3 is 15 amino acids long. The V gene's germline CDR1 is SEHNR and CDR2 FQNEAQ (reference sequence). Trimming shortened V by 5 bases and J by 2 bases, and 16 bases separated the two germline ends. CDR3 in DNA: TGTGCCAGCAGCCTTGGTCGCGGGCCACCCTACGAGCAGTACTTC. Translation gives CASSLGRGPPYEQYF.

The chain links TRBV6-5 to TRBJ1-1, with D uncertain. Trimming took off 4 bases at V and 6 bases at J, with 21 bases between the two ends. Germline-derived CDR1 and CDR2 are MNHEY and SVGAGI. This CDR3 is 16 amino acids long. CDR3 nucleotide sequence: TGTGCCAGCAGTTCTCGGGCGGGGTTAGTGATTGCTGAAGCTTTCTTT. This encodes CASSSRAGLVIAEAFF.

This chain connects TRBV5-1 to TRBJ2-5, with TRBD1 matching over 7 bases. After removal of 2 bases from V and 1 base from J, the junction contained 11 bases not matched to a gene. The CDR3 is 17 residues long. The germline V gene has CDR1 SGHRS and CDR2 YFSETQ. The DNA for the CDR3 is TGCGCCAGCAGCTTTGTTCTTCACAGGGGTTCCCAAGAGACCCAGTACTTC. This sequence encodes CASSFVLHRGSQETQYF. Full variable domain (missing parts from reference TRBV5-1 and TRBJ2-5): KAGVTQTPRYLIKTRGQQVTLSCSPISGHRSVSWYQQTPGQGLQFLFEYFSETQRNKGNFPGRFSGRQFSNSRSEMNVSTLELGDSALYLCASSFVLHRGSQETQYFGPGTRLLVL.